This entry lists 28 T cell receptor beta chains sequenced from one sample in a study of identical twins (dated by TCRdb to the mid-2010s). Library preparation was by 5' RACE. These reads were obtained on an Illumina HiSeq 2000. TCRdb reprocessed the public reads (quality trimming at Q25 with fastp, clone calling with MiXCR) and kept in-frame beta chains. Each CDR3 protein appears once, grouped with its most common genes and DNA. The sample data list 600,000 to 800,000 distinct CDR3 sequences, and roughly 20% of these were observed just once. The top ten constitute around 4.4% of the sample. These data were likewise used in another study, on T cells expressing NK-cell markers.

The sequenced sample consisted of PBMCs. These receptors originate from a woman aged 18 to 35 in good health.

The chain joins TRBV20-1 to TRBJ2-7; D is ambiguous. V lost 0 bases to trimming and J lost 2 bases, with 8 bases between them. The CDR3 contains 13 residues. Germline assignment: CDR1 DFQATT and CDR2 SNEGSKA (reference sequence). CDR3 nucleotides: TGCAGTGCTAGAGAACGGTTCCCCTACGAGCAGTACTTC. This encodes CSARERFPYEQYF.

This clonotype was observed at least ten times. The chain couples TRBV3-1 to TRBJ2-3; D not resolved. Looked up from germline, CDR1 is LGHDT and CDR2 is YNNKEL (reference sequence). The CDR3 has 14 residues. V dropped 0 bases and J dropped 5 bases, with 9 bases sitting between them. CDR3 sequence: CASSQEVGRDTQYF. The CDR3 region has the DNA TGTGCCAGCAGCCAAGAGGTTGGAAGAGATACGCAGTATTTT.

The V and J genes are TRBV5-1 and TRBJ2-7; D remains unclear. V was pared by 3 bases and J by 0 bases, with 7 bases between. This CDR3 is built from 13 residues. Looked up from germline, CDR1 is SGHRS and CDR2 is YFSETQ. CDR3 DNA sequence: TGCGCCAGCAGCTCCCTTCACTCCTACGAGCAGTACTTC. This gives the protein CASSSLHSYEQYF.

The chain recombines TRBV5-6 with TRBJ2-7; TRBD1 aligns across 9 bases. CDR1 and CDR2 (germline): SGHDT, YYEEEE. The CDR3 totals 14 residues. The V and J ends lost 2 bases and 7 bases, in that order; junction bases with no gene match: 7. In DNA, the CDR3 is TGTGCCAGCAGCTTCGGGGACAGGGTATGGGAGCAGTACTTC. Residues: CASSFGDRVWEQYF.

This clonotype was detected many times. The rearrangement joins TRBV10-1 to TRBJ2-1; D not certain. The CDR3 covers 13 residues. Germline CDR1 reads WNHNN; CDR2 reads SYGVQD (reference sequence). Deletions cut 2 bases from V and 9 bases from J, with 11 bases between. The CDR3 loop reads CASSETRSSEQFF. The CDR3 DNA is TGCGCCAGCAGTGAGACGAGGTCTAGTGAGCAGTTCTTC.

This rearrangement joins TRBV20-1 to TRBJ1-2, with 7 bases fitting TRBD1. The CDR3 runs 15 residues. With 3 bases clipped from V and 1 base from J, the junction kept 8 bases outside the gene matches. The germline V gene encodes CDR1 DFQATT and CDR2 SNEGSKA (reference sequence). CDR3 residues: CSASWDRFFNYGYTF. The CDR3 DNA reads as TGCAGTGCTAGCTGGGACAGATTTTTTAACTATGGCTACACCTTC.

This clonotype was counted between two and nine times. CDR3 sequence (DNA): TGTGCCAGCAGTTCTACATTCTACAATGAGCAGTTCTTC. It specifies CASSSTFYNEQFF. V and J are TRBV6-2 or TRBV6-3 and TRBJ2-1; D is uncertain. The length of the CDR3 is 13 residues. Trimming stripped 4 bases from V and 3 bases from J, with 7 bases between. Germline V CDR1 and CDR2: MNHEY, SVGEGT.

This clonotype has just a few counts. V usage is TRBV29-1 and J usage is TRBJ2-3; 13 bases line up with TRBD2. CDR3 length: 15 amino acids. V lost 7 bases, J lost 6 bases, and 10 bases stayed unmatched. Germline V CDR1 and CDR2: SQVTM, ANQGSEA. As DNA, the CDR3 is TGCAGCGCCGAACGACTAGCGGGAGGACCCGATACGCAGTATTTT. Residues: CSAERLAGGPDTQYF.

The sample holds a few counts of this clonotype. The gene calls are TRBV7-9 and TRBJ2-7; 7 bases align to TRBD2. J was trimmed by 4 bases and V by 7 bases; bases with no gene match: 7. The CDR3 is made up of 13 amino acids. From germline, CDR1 is SEHNR and CDR2 FQNEAQ (reference sequence). The CDR3 spells CASTLAVPYEQYF. The CDR3 DNA reads as TGTGCCAGCACCCTAGCGGTCCCATACGAGCAGTACTTC.

The gene calls are TRBV7-9 and TRBJ2-1; TRBD2 aligns across 7 bases. With V trimmed by 0 bases and J by 9 bases, 5 bases remained unmatched. The CDR3 has 14 amino acids. Germline CDR1 SEHNR, CDR2 FQNEAQ (reference sequence). The CDR3 sequence: CASSLAGGSSEQFF. CDR3 nucleotide sequence: TGTGCCAGCAGCTTAGCTGGCGGGAGTTCTGAGCAGTTCTTC. The whole variable domain, remainder taken from reference TRBV7-9 and TRBJ2-1, is DTGVSQNPRHKITKRGQNVTFRCDPISEHNRLYWYRQTLGQGPEFLTYFQNEAQLEKSRLLSDRFSAERPKGSFSTLEIQRTEQGDSAMYLCASSLAGGSSEQFFGPGTRLTVL.

The V gene is TRBV20-1, the J gene TRBJ2-3; D call uncertain. V was trimmed by 3 bases and J by 0 bases, leaving 10 bases between them. Germline loops: CDR1 DFQATT, CDR2 SNEGSKA (reference sequence). The CDR3 runs 14 residues. CDR3 protein: CSARRVGSTDTQYF. In DNA, the CDR3 is TGCAGTGCTAGGAGAGTAGGTAGCACAGATACGCAGTATTTT.

This clonotype was detected only a few times. This chain uses TRBV7-2 with TRBJ2-2, with D perhaps TRBD2 (5 bases). This CDR3 is built from 15 residues. The V gene's germline CDR1 is SGHTA and CDR2 FQGNSA. Trimming took 1 base from V and 6 from J, leaving 12 bases between them. CDR3 region: CASSLVRVLPGELFF. The CDR3 DNA reads as TGTGCCAGCAGCTTAGTGCGGGTGCTTCCCGGGGAGCTGTTTTTT. Full variable domain (rest looked up from reference TRBV7-2 and TRBJ2-2): GAGVSQSPSNKVTEKGKDVELRCDPISGHTALYWYRQSLGQGLEFLIYFQGNSAPDKSGLPSDRFSAERTGGSVSTLTIQRTQQEDSAVYLCASSLVRVLPGELFFGEGSRLTVL.

This clonotype was counted ten times or more. The chain combines TRBV6-1 with TRBJ2-7, with 9 bases aligning to TRBD1. V was clipped by 10 bases and J by 0 bases; unmatched bases: 7. The CDR3 is 14 residues long. Per the germline V gene, CDR1 is MNHNS and CDR2 is SASEGT. CDR3 sequence reads: CAISSGQGSYEQYF. As DNA, the CDR3 is TGTGCCATTTCATCGGGACAGGGCTCCTACGAGCAGTACTTC.

This clonotype has just a few counts. This chain uses TRBV6-2 or TRBV6-3 with TRBJ2-1; D may correspond to TRBD1 or TRBD2 (6 bases each). This CDR3 region has 18 residues. CDR1 and CDR2 from the germline V gene are MNHEY and SVGEGT. Trimming removed 0 bases at V and 8 bases at J, with 23 bases between. CDR3 sequence reads: CASSYSVPPGALTDEQFF. DNA for the CDR3: TGTGCCAGCAGTTACTCTGTTCCCCCGGGGGCCCTCACCGATGAGCAGTTCTTC.

This clonotype was counted between two and nine times. This rearrangement joins TRBV7-9 to TRBJ1-2, with D hard to call. V was pared by 1 base and J by 3 bases, with 18 bases between. The CDR3 is made up of 17 amino acids. CDR1 is SEHNR, CDR2 FQNEAQ, per germline (reference sequence). The CDR3: CASSLGRWRSRDYGYTF. CDR3 nucleotides: TGTGCCAGCAGCTTAGGGAGGTGGAGGAGTAGAGACTATGGCTACACCTTC.

The rearrangement links TRBV4-3 to TRBJ2-1; no definite D call. The length of the CDR3 is 12 residues. V lost 4 bases, J lost 9 bases, and 10 bases lay in between. Germline loops: CDR1 LGHNA, CDR2 YSLEER. CDR3 protein: CASSRTLGEQFF. The CDR3, as DNA: TGCGCCAGCAGCCGTACGTTAGGTGAGCAGTTCTTC.

Many counts were recorded for this clonotype. V gene TRBV20-1 combines with J gene TRBJ2-1, with D possibly TRBD1 on 6 matching bases. Germline V gives CDR1 DFQATT, CDR2 SNEGSKA (reference sequence). With 6 bases removed from V and 7 bases from J, the gap between germline ends came to 16 bases. The CDR3 runs 13 residues. The CDR3 coding sequence is TGCAGTGCGATACCGGGACAAAAAAATGAGCAGTTCTTC. Translating gives CSAIPGQKNEQFF.

This clonotype was seen at least ten times. This rearrangement joins TRBV29-1 to TRBJ2-1; no clear D. The CDR3 is 13 amino acids. Germline V gene data show CDR1 as SQVTM and CDR2 as ANQGSEA. The V gene lost 4 bases and the J gene lost 6 bases, with 13 bases spanning the gap. Here the CDR3 reads CSVGQWIRNEQFF. The CDR3 DNA is TGCAGCGTTGGTCAGTGGATCCGCAATGAGCAGTTCTTC.

The chain recombines TRBV27 with TRBJ2-1; 7 bases line up with TRBD2. After removal of 0 bases from V and 7 bases from J, the junction contained 12 bases not matched to a gene. Germline V CDR1 and CDR2: MNHEY, SMNVEV (reference sequence). The CDR3 is 17 residues long. The CDR3 sequence is CASSLSMGGSGWNEQFF. In nucleotides, the CDR3 is TGTGCCAGCAGTTTATCGATGGGGGGGAGTGGGTGGAATGAGCAGTTCTTC.

This clonotype came up a few times. This chain uses TRBV5-1 with TRBJ2-1, with TRBD1 identical over 7 bases. Trimming took 1 base from V and 3 from J; bases not matched to a gene: 7. The CDR3 runs 16 residues. Germline V gene sequence: CDR1 SGHRS, CDR2 YFSETQ. The CDR3 nucleotides are TGCGCCAGCAGCTTGATCGAACAGGGGTTCTACAATGAGCAGTTCTTC. Its translation is CASSLIEQGFYNEQFF. The whole variable domain, remainder taken from reference TRBV5-1 and TRBJ2-1, is KAGVTQTPRYLIKTRGQQVTLSCSPISGHRSVSWYQQTPGQGLQFLFEYFSETQRNKGNFPGRFSGRQFSNSRSEMNVSTLELGDSALYLCASSLIEQGFYNEQFFGPGTRLTVL.

The V and J genes are TRBV14 and TRBJ1-2; TRBD1 matches at 7 bases. Germline V gene lookup returns CDR1 SGHDN and CDR2 FVKESK. The CDR3 spans 13 residues. Germline trimming cut 4 bases from V and 5 bases from J; bases unmatched to any gene: 4. The CDR3 loop is CASSRAGGYGYTF. The DNA of the CDR3 is TGTGCCAGCAGCCGCGCAGGGGGTTATGGCTACACCTTC.

Notes on this clonotype: An end of the junction differs from the germline gene, which may be a read error. The chain employs TRBV4-1 and TRBJ2-1, with 11 bases identical to TRBD2. The CDR3 contains 14 residues. The germline gives CDR1 MGHRA, CDR2 YSYEKL. The chain's CDR3 is CASGQLAGANEQFF. The CDR3 coding sequence is TGCGCCAGCGGCCAACTAGCGGGGGCCAATGAGCAGTTCTTC.

This clonotype was seen ten or more times. This sequence joins TRBV20-1 and TRBJ2-6; the D is unclear. The CDR3 runs to 15 residues. Germline CDR1 reads DFQATT; CDR2 reads SNEGSKA (reference sequence). The V and J ends lost 0 bases and 0 bases respectively, with 6 bases between them. The CDR3 DNA is TGCAGTGCTAGAGATTCATTCTCTGGGGCCAACGTCCTGACTTTC. Amino acid sequence: CSARDSFSGANVLTF.

CDR3 residues: CASSQTEGRSTDTQYF. Written as DNA, the CDR3 is TGCGCCAGCAGTCAAACGGAAGGCCGAAGCACAGATACGCAGTATTTT. The chain uses TRBV23-1 and TRBJ2-3; D is ambiguous. TRBV23-1 is an ORF; its function is uncertain. V shed 2 bases and J shed 0 bases, with 12 bases lying between them. This CDR3 is 16 amino acids long.

This clonotype was detected many times. J is TRBJ2-1 and V is TRBV20-1; tentative D call: TRBD2 (5 bases). V lost 3 bases, J lost 4 bases, and 7 bases lay in between. This CDR3 has 12 residues. The germline gives CDR1 DFQATT, CDR2 SNEGSKA (reference sequence). The CDR3 here is CSASGNYNEQFF. The DNA for the CDR3 is TGCAGTGCTAGCGGGAATTACAATGAGCAGTTCTTC.

The gene calls are TRBV5-1 and TRBJ2-3, with D maybe TRBD2 (6 bases). The CDR3 runs 16 residues. Germline V lookup: CDR1 SGHRS, CDR2 YFSETQ. V shed 2 bases and J shed 2 bases, with 15 bases lying between them. In DNA form, the CDR3 reads TGCGCCAGCAGCTTCAGGACTATATCCGACACAGATACGCAGTATTTT. Protein product: CASSFRTISDTDTQYF.

The gene calls are TRBV2 and TRBJ2-5; tentative D call: TRBD2 (7 bases). The ends were cut back, 4 bases at V and 5 bases at J, with 17 bases in the middle. The CDR3 consists of 15 residues. The germline gives CDR1 SNHLY, CDR2 FYNNEI. The CDR3 loop is CASSGEGGEGETQYF. In DNA, the CDR3 is TGTGCCAGCAGTGGAGAGGGGGGGGAAGGGGAGACCCAGTACTTC.

This clonotype was picked up many times. The V call is TRBV9, the J call TRBJ2-2; D not resolved. Trimming left V 2 bases short and J 6 bases short, with 2 bases between. Germline CDR1 SGDLS, CDR2 YYNGEE. The CDR3 runs to 11 residues. The CDR3 reads CASSVPGELFF. The CDR3 coding sequence is TGTGCCAGCAGCGTCCCCGGGGAGCTGTTTTTT.